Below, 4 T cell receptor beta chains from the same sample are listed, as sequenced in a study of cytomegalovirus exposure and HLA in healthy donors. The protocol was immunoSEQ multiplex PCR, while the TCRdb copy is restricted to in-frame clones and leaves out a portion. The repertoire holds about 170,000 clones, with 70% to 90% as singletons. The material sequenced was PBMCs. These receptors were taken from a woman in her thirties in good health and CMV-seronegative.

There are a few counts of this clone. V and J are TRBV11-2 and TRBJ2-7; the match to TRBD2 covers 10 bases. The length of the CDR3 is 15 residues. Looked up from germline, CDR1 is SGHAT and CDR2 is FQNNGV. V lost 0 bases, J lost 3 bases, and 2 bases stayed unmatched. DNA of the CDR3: TGTGCCAGCAGCTTAGATACTAGCGGGAACTACGAGCAGTACTTC. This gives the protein CASSLDTSGNYEQYF.

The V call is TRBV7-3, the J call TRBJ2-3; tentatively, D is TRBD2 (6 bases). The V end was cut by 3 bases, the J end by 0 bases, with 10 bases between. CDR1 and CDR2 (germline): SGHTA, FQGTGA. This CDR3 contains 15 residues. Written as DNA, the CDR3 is TGTGCCAGCAGCTTTGGGGCGGGAAGCACAGATACGCAGTATTTT. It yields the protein CASSFGAGSTDTQYF.

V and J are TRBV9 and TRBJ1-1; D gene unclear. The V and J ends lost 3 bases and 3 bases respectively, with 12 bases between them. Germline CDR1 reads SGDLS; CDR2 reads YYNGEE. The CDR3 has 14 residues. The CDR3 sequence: CASSAYFSDTEAFF. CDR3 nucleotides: TGTGCCAGCAGCGCGTATTTTTCGGACACTGAAGCTTTCTTT.

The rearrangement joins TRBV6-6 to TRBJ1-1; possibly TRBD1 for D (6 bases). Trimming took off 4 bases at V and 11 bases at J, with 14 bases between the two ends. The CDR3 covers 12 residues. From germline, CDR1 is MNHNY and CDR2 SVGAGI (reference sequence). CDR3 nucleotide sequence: TGTGCCAGCAGTTTTCAGGGGTCCCGGGCTTTCTTT. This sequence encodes CASSFQGSRAFF.